Sequencing of this T cell receptor (beta chain) was carried out in a study of Graves' ophthalmopathy and Graves' hyperthyroidism. Germline assignment: CDR1 SEHNR and CDR2 FQNEAQ (reference sequence). V was trimmed by 5 bases and J by 8 bases, leaving 15 bases between them. The CDR3 consists of 13 residues. The TCR beta CDR3 regions underwent amplification from RNA transcripts. The first round was an RT-PCR with HTBI primers, and the second round was a multiplex PCR. Via MiXCR, TCRdb re-called the multiplex PCR reads, giving one row per CDR3 protein. Counted here are 500,000 to 700,000 distinct CDR3 sequences, 22% occurring once; the ten biggest clones make up around 6.5%. In its sample, this clonotype was seen many times.

The chain links TRBV7-9 to TRBJ1-1; D might be TRBD1 (5 bases). This clonotype was sampled from a young woman with stable Graves' hyperthyroidism. Some clones in this sample may be carry-over from other donors' samples. Input material: peripheral blood. The CDR3 is CASSPARRAEAFF. CDR3 sequence (DNA): TGTGCCAGCAGCCCCGCCCGCAGGGCAGAAGCTTTCTTT.